This passage covers 20 T cell receptor beta chains from one sample sequenced in a study of response to subunit inactivated influenza vaccine. Each CDR3 protein gets one entry after TCRdb re-called the RT-PCR reads with MiXCR. The sample records 650,000 to 800,000 distinct CDR3 sequences, approximately 15% being singletons. Sequenced here: PBMCs from blood, sampled less than 15 days before vaccination. The receptors were sampled from a man aged 50 or older who received an inactivated influenza vaccine.

The table lists this clonotype with a few counts. The CDR3 spells CASSPYGQGRQSYEQYF. In DNA, the CDR3 is TGTGCCAGCAGCCCGTACGGGCAGGGACGTCAGAGTTACGAGCAGTACTTC. The chain is built from TRBV3-1 and TRBJ2-7, with D tentatively TRBD1 or TRBD2 (5 bases each). The CDR3 totals 17 residues. Per germline, CDR1 LGHDT and CDR2 YNNKEL (reference sequence). Trimming removed 4 bases at V and 4 bases at J, with 23 bases between.

V usage is TRBV30 and J usage is TRBJ1-1; no definite D call. This CDR3 contains 13 residues. V lost 5 bases and J lost 5, with 15 bases in between. Germline V lookup: CDR1 GTSNPN, CDR2 SVGIG (reference sequence). The CDR3 here is CAWRALVGTEAFF. In DNA form, the CDR3 reads TGTGCCTGGCGGGCGCTAGTCGGGACTGAAGCTTTCTTT. Filled out from reference TRBV30 and TRBJ1-1, the complete variable domain reads SQTIHQWPATLVQPVGSPLSLECTVEGTSNPNLYWYRQAAGRGLQLLFYSVGIGQISSEVPQNLSASRPQDRQFILSSKKLLLSDSGFYLCAWRALVGTEAFFGQGTRLTVV.

The rearrangement links TRBV30 to TRBJ1-2; no firm D call. V dropped 3 bases and J dropped 0 bases, with 11 bases sitting between them. The CDR3 is made up of 14 amino acids. Looked up from germline, CDR1 is GTSNPN and CDR2 is SVGIG (reference sequence). The CDR3 DNA is TGTGCCTGGAGCCCCCCGGTGACTAACTATGGCTACACCTTC. It specifies CAWSPPVTNYGYTF.

This clonotype was recorded many times. This chain uses TRBV4-1 with TRBJ2-3, with D unclear. V was clipped by 2 bases and J by 2 bases, with 5 bases between them. The germline gives CDR1 MGHRA, CDR2 YSYEKL. This CDR3 has 13 residues. CDR3 sequence reads: CASSQPITDTQYF. The CDR3 DNA reads as TGCGCCAGCAGCCAACCTATCACAGATACGCAGTATTTT.

The chain joins TRBV10-3 to TRBJ2-1; a possible D gene is TRBD2 (6 bases). CDR1 ENHRY and CDR2 SYGVKD come from the germline V gene. The CDR3 is 15 amino acids. Trimming pared 9 bases from V and 0 bases from J, leaving 15 bases between. The CDR3 nucleotides read TGTGCCATAAACCCGGACGGGAGCTCCTACAATGAGCAGTTCTTC. It yields the protein CAINPDGSSYNEQFF.

The table lists this clonotype with a few counts. This chain uses TRBV7-2 with TRBJ2-5; 8 bases agree with TRBD2. J gave up 5 bases and V 5 bases, and 7 bases lay outside the gene matches. Germline loops: CDR1 SGHTA, CDR2 FQGNSA. The CDR3 runs to 14 residues. The CDR3 sequence: CASSPRTGGETQYF. The CDR3, as DNA: TGTGCCAGCAGCCCCCGGACGGGGGGGGAGACCCAGTACTTC.

This clonotype was found many times. The genes are TRBV12-3 or TRBV12-4 and TRBJ2-7; 7 bases align to TRBD2. J lost 4 bases, V lost 3 bases, and 6 bases had no gene match. The CDR3 spans 14 residues. The CDR3, as DNA: TGTGCCAGCAGTTTGGGGGGGTACTTGTACGAGCAGTACTTC. Translation gives CASSLGGYLYEQYF.

This clonotype was picked up a small number of times. This sequence joins TRBV29-1 and TRBJ1-1; possible D gene TRBD1, 5 bases. V lost 7 bases and J 2 bases, leaving 14 bases between the germline ends. The length of the CDR3 is 13 residues. Germline-derived CDR1 and CDR2 are SQVTM and ANQGSEA. CDR3 DNA sequence: TGCAGCGCCTCGGACACACCCAACACTGAAGCTTTCTTT. This gives the protein CSASDTPNTEAFF.

This clonotype was seen ten or more times. The chain recombines TRBV12-3 or TRBV12-4 with TRBJ2-5, with 9 bases aligning to TRBD2. CDR3 length: 17 amino acids. The V gene end was trimmed by 3 bases and the J gene end by 9 bases; junction bases not matched to a gene: 17. CDR3 nucleotides: TGTGCCAGCAGTTTGGGGCTAGCGGGGATTAAAGGAAGGGCCCAGTACTTC. It encodes CASSLGLAGIKGRAQYF.

The chain is built from TRBV4-3 and TRBJ2-1; 9 bases match TRBD2. V shed 0 bases and J 7 bases; nucleotides not matched to a gene: 19. The CDR3 has 20 amino acids. Germline CDR1 and CDR2: LGHNA and YSLEER. For the CDR3, the DNA is TGCGCCAGCAGCCAAGATTACGGGACTAGCAATTATGCAGGAGGAAATGAGCAGTTCTTC. Its translation: CASSQDYGTSNYAGGNEQFF.

The V gene is TRBV28, the J gene TRBJ2-1; 11 nucleotides align to TRBD1. Germline values: CDR1 MDHEN, CDR2 SYDVKM. There are 17 residues in the CDR3. V was clipped by 2 bases and J by 7 bases; unmatched bases: 10. As DNA, the CDR3 is TGTGCCAGCAGTTTACTGGTGGGGACAGGGGGGGAGAATGAGCAGTTCTTC. Its translation: CASSLLVGTGGENEQFF.

To note about this clonotype: Since a much larger clone is just one base distant, this may be a read error. The chain employs TRBV6-2 or TRBV6-3 and TRBJ1-5; D gene ambiguous. Germline CDR1 is MNHEY and CDR2 is SVGEGT. The ends were cut back, 8 bases at V and 2 bases at J, with 10 bases in the middle. The CDR3 is made up of 13 amino acids. CDR3 nucleotides: TGTGCCAGCTCCGACGGGGGCAATCAGCCCCAGCATTTT. Residues: CASSDGGNQPQHF.

This clonotype was recorded many times. This chain uses TRBV11-2 with TRBJ2-1, with 9 positions matching TRBD2. The CDR3 length is 15 residues. Trimming took 2 bases from V and 8 from J; bases not matched to a gene: 7. The V gene's germline CDR1 is SGHAT and CDR2 FQNNGV. As DNA, the CDR3 is TGTGCCAGCAGCTTACTGGCGGGAGGGCCCTATGAGCAGTTCTTC. The encoded protein is CASSLLAGGPYEQFF.

The rearrangement joins TRBV6-2 or TRBV6-3 to TRBJ1-2, with TRBD1 identical over 7 bases. Per the germline V gene, CDR1 is MNHEY and CDR2 is SVGEGT. CDR3 length equals 14 residues. The junction had 12 bases not matched to a gene; V was cut back by 6 bases and J by 8 bases. The CDR3 DNA sequence: TGTGCCAGCAGGCGTCGAAGGGGGCAGGAAGGCTACACCTTC. Its protein is CASRRRRGQEGYTF.

A few counts support this clonotype. The chain combines TRBV28 with TRBJ1-3, with D maybe TRBD1 (5 bases). The germline V gene has CDR1 MDHEN and CDR2 SYDVKM. The germline V and J ends were trimmed by 4 bases and 9 bases, with 22 bases remaining between them. CDR3 size: 16 residues. CDR3 coding DNA: TGTGCCAGCAGTTCCGGGACCGTCTCAGTTGGATTCACCATATATTTT. The encoded protein is CASSSGTVSVGFTIYF.

This clonotype was counted a few times. The V gene is TRBV20-1, the J gene TRBJ1-1; D is ambiguous. Looked up from germline, CDR1 is DFQATT and CDR2 is SNEGSKA (reference sequence). This CDR3 region has 14 residues. V was cut by 3 bases and J by 4 bases, with 15 bases left in between. This CDR3 reads CSASIGRLGTEAFF. Written as DNA, the CDR3 is TGCAGTGCTAGTATTGGGCGGCTCGGCACTGAAGCTTTCTTT.

This clonotype was observed a handful of times. V usage is TRBV7-8 and J usage is TRBJ2-3, with TRBD2 matching 13 bases. The V and J ends lost 7 bases and 0 bases, in that order; junction bases with no gene match: 10. CDR1 and CDR2 from the germline V gene are SGHVS and FQNEAQ. The CDR3 sequence is 18 residues long. CDR3 DNA: TGTGCCAGCACCGCGGGACTAGCGGGGCAAACTAGCACAGATACGCAGTATTTT. Residues: CASTAGLAGQTSTDTQYF.

This clonotype was observed at least ten times. The genes are TRBV20-1 and TRBJ1-1; weak D call: TRBD1 (5 bases). Trimming stripped 6 bases from V and 10 bases from J, with 21 bases between. This CDR3 has 13 amino acids. The germline gives CDR1 DFQATT, CDR2 SNEGSKA (reference sequence). CDR3 in DNA: TGCAGTGCCAGCAAACAGGTCATCATGGGAGCTTTCTTT. Protein: CSASKQVIMGAFF.

The chain combines TRBV7-6 with TRBJ2-2; TRBD2 matches 9 bases. CDR3 length equals 16 residues. The V and J ends lost 5 bases and 4 bases, in that order; junction bases with no gene match: 8. Germline CDR1 and CDR2: SGHVS and FNYEAQ. CDR3: CASSRSGSVSTGELFF. CDR3 DNA: TGTGCCAGCAGCCGTAGCGGGAGTGTTAGCACCGGGGAGCTGTTTTTT.

The chain has TRBV6-2 or TRBV6-3 and TRBJ2-5; perhaps TRBD1 as D (6 bases). Germline values: CDR1 MNHEY, CDR2 SVGEGT. Deletions cut 5 bases from V and 7 bases from J, with 11 bases between. The CDR3 totals 12 residues. The CDR3 is CASSGQWGTQYF. CDR3 nucleotide sequence: TGTGCCAGCAGTGGACAGTGGGGGACCCAGTACTTC.